Listed below are T cell receptor beta chains from one sample, sequenced in a study of CD8 T cells in ankylosing spondylitis. TCRdb re-derived calls from the 5' RACE reads in MiXCR, one entry per CDR3 protein. The profile shows just under 350,000 distinct CDR3 sequences, roughly 15% of them singletons. The specimen was blood, either unsorted or a sorted T cell fraction (not recorded which). Receptors originate from a male donor with ankylosing spondylitis or in good health (not recorded which). Each CDR3 is given with its conserved first and last residue. Each record gives: CDR3 protein, V gene, clone size, J gene. The size entry is marked missing in some rows and otherwise reads once, few, many or a size class.

cdr3_aa: CATSEIQGRHEQYF; v_call: TRBV24-1; clone_size: many; j_call: TRBJ2-7
cdr3_aa: CASSPGGKGPTDQPQHF; v_call: TRBV12-3/TRBV12-4; clone_size: few; j_call: TRBJ1-5
cdr3_aa: CASSLSRQRLEAFF; v_call: TRBV12-3/TRBV12-4; clone_size: few; j_call: TRBJ1-1
cdr3_aa: CASSPGPGENTEAFF; v_call: TRBV5-1; clone_size: -; j_call: TRBJ1-1
cdr3_aa: CSARDLGRQGGGTQYF; v_call: TRBV20-1; clone_size: few; j_call: TRBJ2-3
cdr3_aa: CASSRKGLQNEQFF; v_call: TRBV12-3/TRBV12-4; clone_size: -; j_call: TRBJ2-1
cdr3_aa: CASSLRSAAYSNQPQHF; v_call: TRBV12-3/TRBV12-4; clone_size: -; j_call: TRBJ1-5
cdr3_aa: CASSLAEPGRRQETQYF; v_call: TRBV5-1; clone_size: few; j_call: TRBJ2-5
cdr3_aa: CASSGRSLSKLDTQYF; v_call: TRBV9; clone_size: few; j_call: TRBJ2-3
cdr3_aa: CSVEGSSRTDTQYF; v_call: TRBV29-1; clone_size: few; j_call: TRBJ2-3
cdr3_aa: CSVSGEPSTDTQYF; v_call: TRBV20-1; clone_size: -; j_call: TRBJ2-3
cdr3_aa: CASSLQGATDNEQFF; v_call: TRBV5-1; clone_size: many; j_call: TRBJ2-1
cdr3_aa: CASSSGDRSSPLHF; v_call: TRBV7-6; clone_size: many; j_call: TRBJ1-6
cdr3_aa: CASSEGGAELFF; v_call: TRBV2; clone_size: few; j_call: TRBJ2-2
cdr3_aa: CASSYSKAGRDIQYF; v_call: TRBV6-5; clone_size: few; j_call: TRBJ2-4
cdr3_aa: CAWLLAPQPQHF; v_call: TRBV30; clone_size: -; j_call: TRBJ1-5
cdr3_aa: CASSPGQLMEQFF; v_call: TRBV18; clone_size: once; j_call: TRBJ2-1